These T cell receptor beta chains were read from a single sample in a study of blood T cell repertoires in COVID-19. Produced via immunoSEQ multiplex PCR; TCRdb's table is partial and in-frame only. The sample lists about 130,000 clones, around 85% seen once, with around 4.1% in the top ten. Input material: peripheral blood. The receptors were gathered from a human donor in a cohort sampled during active COVID-19. Each CDR3 is given with its conserved first and last residue. The D gene is left open where the match is weak. Clone size is given for some rows only: seen once, a few or many times, or a class if the clone is expanded.

size	V	D	J	CDR3	DNA
.	TRBV18	.	TRBJ1-2	CASSPSFGRGKDGYTF	TGTGCCAGCTCACCTTCATTTGGACGGGGAAAGGATGGCTACACCTTC
many	TRBV12-5	.	TRBJ2-3	CASGLTGSNTQYF	TGTGCTAGTGGTTTAACGGGGAGCAATACGCAGTATTTT
.	TRBV24-1	TRBD2	TRBJ2-3	CATRASGSDTQYF	TGTGCCACCCGCGCTAGCGGGAGTGATACGCAGTATTTT
.	TRBV30	TRBD1	TRBJ2-7	CAWVRDRASYEQYF	TGTGCCTGGGTCCGGGACAGGGCCTCCTACGAGCAGTACTTC
.	TRBV4-3	.	TRBJ2-1	CASSPTPSAGSYNEQFF	TGCGCCAGCAGCCCGACCCCTAGCGCCGGCTCCTACAATGAGCAGTTCTTC
.	TRBV7-2	.	TRBJ2-1	CASSSRTSEEQFF	TGTGCCAGCAGCTCGAGGACTTCCGAGGAGCAGTTCTTC
once	TRBV7-6	.	TRBJ1-4	CASSVGGGNEKLFF	TGTGCCAGCAGCGTGGGGGGGGGTAATGAAAAACTGTTTTTT
.	TRBV9	.	TRBJ2-1	CASSPRGVSYNEQFF	TGTGCCAGCAGCCCACGCGGGGTATCCTACAATGAGCAGTTCTTC
.	TRBV5-4	.	TRBJ2-3	CASSQTGITDTQYF	TGTGCCAGCAGCCAGACAGGCATCACAGATACGCAGTATTTT
.	TRBV10-3	.	TRBJ1-1	CAISENRDTEAFF	TGTGCCATCAGTGAGAACAGGGACACTGAAGCTTTCTTT
.	TRBV7-6	.	TRBJ2-5	CASSLSRSRETQYF	TGTGCCAGCAGCTTATCGAGGAGTAGGGAGACCCAGTACTTC
.	TRBV11-2	TRBD2	TRBJ2-5	CASSLGSVAGVGETQYF	TGTGCCAGCAGCTTAGGGTCTGTAGCGGGGGTAGGAGAGACCCAGTACTTC
.	TRBV30	.	TRBJ1-1	CAWREHTGAEAFF	TGTGCCTGGAGGGAACATACGGGGGCTGAAGCTTTCTTT
.	TRBV7-9	TRBD1	TRBJ2-4	CASSSGQIGDIQYF	TGTGCCAGCAGCTCGGGACAGATTGGGGACATTCAGTACTTC
.	TRBV5-1	.	TRBJ1-5	CASSLGDRPNQPQHF	TGCGCCAGCAGCTTGGGAGACAGACCAAATCAGCCCCAGCATTTT
.	TRBV30	.	TRBJ1-2	CAWYRDYGYTF	TGTGCCTGGTACAGGGACTATGGCTACACCTTC
.	TRBV12-3/TRBV12-4	.	TRBJ2-7	CASSSVRVREQYF	TGTGCCAGCAGTTCGGTCCGGGTTAGGGAGCAGTACTTC
.	TRBV19	TRBD1	TRBJ1-2	CASNLPGQGAGYPGYTF	TGTGCCAGTAACCTACCGGGACAGGGGGCGGGGTATCCTGGCTACACCTTC
.	TRBV5-1	TRBD1	TRBJ1-1	CASRMAADRGPNFHTEAFF	TGCGCCAGCAGAATGGCGGCCGACAGGGGACCCAACTTCCACACTGAAGCTTTCTTT
.	TRBV21-1	.	TRBJ1-4	CASTGNEKLFF	TGTGCCAGCACCGGTAATGAAAAACTGTTTTTT
.	TRBV29-1	.	TRBJ1-1	CSVAVRVNTEAFF	TGCAGCGTTGCCGTCAGGGTGAACACTGAAGCTTTCTTT
.	TRBV7-8	TRBD2	TRBJ2-5	CASSLGSGSGRVTQYF	TGTGCCAGCAGCTTAGGGAGCGGGAGCGGTCGGGTGACCCAGTACTTC
.	TRBV5-1	.	TRBJ1-6	CASSFGGHNSPLHF	TGCGCCAGCAGCTTTGGAGGGCATAATTCACCCCTCCACTTT
.	TRBV12-3/TRBV12-4	.	TRBJ1-1	CASSFIETEAFF	TGTGCCAGCAGTTTTATAGAGACTGAAGCTTTCTTT
.	TRBV6-6	.	TRBJ1-2	CASSYSDNKGYTF	TGTGCCAGCAGTTACTCGGACAATAAGGGCTACACCTTC
.	TRBV5-1	.	TRBJ1-4	CASSLETYNEKLFF	TGCGCCAGCAGCTTGGAGACATACAATGAAAAACTGTTTTTT
once	TRBV5-1	.	TRBJ1-4	CASSLTGRGDEKLFF	TGCGCCAGCAGCCTCACGGGGCGGGGGGATGAAAAACTGTTTTTT
once	TRBV24-1	TRBD1	TRBJ1-3	CATSEDRVMAGNTIYF	TGTGCCACCAGTGAGGACAGGGTCATGGCTGGAAACACCATATATTTT
.	TRBV30	.	TRBJ1-2	CAWSDAGGANYGYTF	TGTGCCTGGAGCGACGCGGGTGGGGCTAACTATGGCTACACCTTC
.	TRBV19	.	TRBJ2-3	CASSMSLQGDTQYF	TGTGCCAGTAGTATGAGTCTACAGGGAGATACGCAGTATTTT
.	TRBV19	.	TRBJ2-7	CASSSGAYEQYF	TGTGCCAGTAGTTCCGGGGCCTACGAGCAGTACTTC
.	TRBV2	TRBD1	TRBJ2-7	CASTLDRALVSYEQYF	TGTGCCAGCACCCTCGACAGGGCCCTAGTATCCTACGAGCAGTACTTC
.	TRBV19	.	TRBJ2-5	CASSIRPVGETQYF	TGTGCCAGTAGTATTCGTCCTGTCGGGGAGACCCAGTACTTC
many	TRBV5-5	TRBD2	TRBJ2-3	CASSWSSGRGWYF	TGTGCCAGCAGTTGGAGTAGCGGGAGAGGATGGTATTTT
.	TRBV5-8	.	TRBJ1-1	CASSFGRNTEAFF	TGTGCCAGCAGCTTTGGCCGGAACACTGAAGCTTTCTTT
.	TRBV30	TRBD1	TRBJ1-6	CAWSKQGIYNSPLHF	TGTGCCTGGAGTAAACAGGGGATCTATAATTCACCCCTCCACTTT
.	TRBV7-9	.	TRBJ1-2	CASSTTATNYGYTF	TGTGCCAGCAGTACGACAGCTACTAACTATGGCTACACCTTC
.	TRBV5-1	.	TRBJ1-2	CASSLDRSVYGYTF	TGCGCCAGCAGCTTGGACAGGTCTGTATATGGCTACACCTTC
.	TRBV4-3	.	TRBJ1-1	CASSRGSMNTEAFF	TGCGCCAGCAGCCGAGGGTCCATGAACACTGAAGCTTTCTTT
.	TRBV12-2	.	TRBJ2-5	CASRLGLADQETQYF	TGTGCAAGTCGCCTCGGACTAGCGGACCAAGAGACCCAGTACTTC
.	TRBV5-6	TRBD1	TRBJ1-1	CASSLIGQDMNTEAFF	TGTGCCAGCAGCCTAATCGGACAGGACATGAACACTGAAGCTTTCTTT
.	TRBV19	.	TRBJ2-7	CASSLTGRYEQYF	TGTGCCAGTAGTCTTACAGGGCGTTACGAGCAGTACTTC
.	TRBV7-9	.	TRBJ2-1	CASSSLEQFF	TGTGCCAGCAGCTCCCTCGAGCAGTTCTTC
.	TRBV14	.	TRBJ1-1	CASSQSPAPGTEAFF	TGTGCCAGCAGCCAATCCCCGGCCCCGGGCACTGAAGCTTTCTTT
once	TRBV2	.	TRBJ1-5	CASKGSGGAVQPQHF	TGTGCCAGCAAAGGTTCGGGGGGCGCGGTCCAGCCCCAGCATTTT